The next 3 T cell receptor beta chains were all read from a single sample in a study of regulatory T cells in long-lasting Graves disease. The time point: newly diagnosed GD, antithyroid drugs for less than 3 months. With RNA extracted from PBMCs as input, the TCR library was made. Library construction for TCR beta used iRepertoire HTBI primers and Arm-PCR of CDR3 regions. MiXCR was run by TCRdb on the multiplex PCR reads, yielding one entry per CDR3 protein. In the table there are some 230,000 distinct CDR3 sequences, around 19% of which are singletons. The source material was peripheral blood mononuclear cells (PBMCs), sampled at new diagnosis, from a patient treated with antithyroid drugs. All receptors derive from a female donor with Graves disease.

This clonotype was recorded many times. The CDR3 here is CATSRDLGDSGAFF. CDR3 nucleotide sequence: TGTGCCACCAGCAGAGATCTAGGGGATTCGGGAGCTTTCTTT. This rearrangement joins TRBV15 to TRBJ1-1; the D gene is possibly TRBD1 (5 bases). This CDR3 spans 14 amino acids. Germline lookup yields CDR1 LNHNV and CDR2 YYDKDF (reference sequence). V was pared by 0 bases and J by 10 bases, with 15 bases between.

This clonotype was recorded many times. The CDR3 region is CASSQGASGSHEQYF. The CDR3 DNA sequence: TGCGCCAGCAGCCAAGGGGCTAGCGGGAGTCACGAGCAGTACTTC. This chain uses TRBV4-3 with TRBJ2-7, with TRBD2 matching 10 bases. This CDR3 comprises 15 residues. Germline assignment: CDR1 LGHNA and CDR2 YSLEER. The junction had 5 bases not matched to a gene; V was cut back by 1 base and J by 5 bases.

This clonotype was seen repeatedly, ten times or more. The gene calls are TRBV30 and TRBJ2-3; 8 bases map to TRBD1. The germline CDR1 and CDR2 sequences are GTSNPN and SVGIG (reference sequence). The CDR3 runs 12 residues. V trimming: 5 bases; J trimming: 4 bases; junction bases outside the gene matches: 2. CDR3 loop: CAWAGGPDTQYF. DNA for the CDR3: TGTGCCTGGGCAGGGGGCCCAGATACGCAGTATTTT.